The 13 T cell receptor beta chains below come from one sample, sequenced in a study of cytomegalovirus exposure and HLA in healthy donors. Vbeta (60) and Jbeta (13) primers were used in the PCR. Sequenced by immunoSEQ multiplex PCR; TCRdb stores in-frame clones only, minus some. The repertoire has under 200,000 clones, around three quarters of them found once; the top ten carry approximately 2.4%. The specimen was PBMCs. These receptors all come from a woman aged 50 to 60 in good health and CMV-seronegative.

This chain links TRBV29-1 with TRBJ2-7; 10 bases align to TRBD2. Germline loops: CDR1 SQVTM, CDR2 ANQGSEA. Losses at the gene ends were 4 bases for V and 1 base for J; bases not matched to a gene: 1. The CDR3 spans 13 residues. In nucleotides, the CDR3 is TGCAGCGTTGCTAGCGGGAGATCCTACGAGCAGTACTTC. It translates to CSVASGRSYEQYF.

V is TRBV6-5 and J is TRBJ1-2; 10 nucleotides align to TRBD1. Germline CDR1 MNHEY, CDR2 SVGAGI. This CDR3 contains 13 residues. Losses at the gene ends were 6 bases for V and 7 bases for J; bases not matched to a gene: 5. CDR3 nucleotide sequence: TGTGCCAGCAGGAAGACAGGGGGCTCTGGCTACACCTTC. Translating gives CASRKTGGSGYTF.

The chain uses TRBV11-2 and TRBJ2-1, with TRBD2 matching over 13 bases. The CDR3 length is 14 residues. J lost 8 bases, V lost 4 bases, and 2 bases had no gene match. CDR1 and CDR2 (germline): SGHAT, FQNNGV. The CDR3 nucleotides read TGTGCCAGCAGCTACGGGACTAGCGGGGATGAGCAGTTCTTC. Its translation: CASSYGTSGDEQFF.

This clone was seen only a few times. V and J are TRBV4-2 and TRBJ2-3, with D unresolved. V lost 1 base to trimming and J lost 2 bases, with 10 bases between them. Per the germline V gene, CDR1 is LGHNA and CDR2 is YNFKEQ. CDR3 length equals 15 residues. The CDR3 here is CASSQVGGYTDTQYF. CDR3 coding DNA: TGTGCCAGCAGCCAAGTCGGCGGATACACAGATACGCAGTATTTT.

This rearrangement joins TRBV4-3 to TRBJ2-5; D possibly corresponds to TRBD2 (5 bases). Deletions cut 1 base from V and 7 bases from J, with 10 bases between. Germline V gene sequence: CDR1 LGHNA, CDR2 YSLEER. The CDR3 runs 13 residues. The DNA for the CDR3 is TGCGCCAGCAGCCAAGCCCTAGCTCCGACCCAGTACTTC. Its translation: CASSQALAPTQYF.

This clone has only one observation. A read error may produce the germline difference seen at one junction end. The V and J genes are TRBV15 and TRBJ2-7; possible D gene TRBD2, 6 bases. The CDR3 consists of 16 residues. The germline gives CDR1 LNHNV, CDR2 YYDKDF (reference sequence). The CDR3, as DNA: TGTGCCACCAGAAGAGAACCGGGACTCTCCTCCTACGAGCAGTACTTC. This gives the protein CATRREPGLSSYEQYF. Full variable domain (rest looked up from reference TRBV15 and TRBJ2-7): DAMVIQNPRYQVTQFGKPVTLSCSQTLNHNVMYWYQQKSSQAPKLLFHYYDKDFNNEADTPDNFQSRRPNTSFCFLDIRSPGLGDTAMYLCATRREPGLSSYEQYFGPGTRLTVT.

This clone was seen just once. The chain has TRBV28 and TRBJ1-1, with D possibly matching TRBD1 (6 bases). From germline, CDR1 is MDHEN and CDR2 SYDVKM. CDR3 length: 12 residues. CDR3 region: CVSGGPNTEAFF. DNA for the CDR3: TGTGTTTCGGGGGGCCCGAACACTGAAGCTTTCTTT. The variable domain in full, with the rest retrieved from reference TRBV28 and TRBJ1-1, is DVKVTQSSRYLVKRTGEKVFLECVQDMDHENMFWYRQDPGLGLRLIYFSYDVKMKEKGDIPEGYSVSREKKERFSLILESASTNQTSMYLCVSGGPNTEAFFGQGTRLTVV.

This clone is a singleton in its sample. This chain joins TRBV30 and TRBJ2-3; 11 bases map to TRBD2. Germline assignment: CDR1 GTSNPN and CDR2 SVGIG (reference sequence). V shed 2 bases, J shed 8 bases, and the junction held 6 bases outside the gene matches. The CDR3 has 14 residues. CDR3 DNA sequence: TGTGCCTGGAGTCTAGCGGGGGGTCCAGGTACGCAGTATTTT. Amino acid sequence: CAWSLAGGPGTQYF.

The rearrangement uses TRBV10-2 and TRBJ2-6; TRBD1 might be the D (6 bases). Trimming pared 6 bases from V and 0 bases from J, leaving 12 bases between. Looked up from germline, CDR1 is WSHSY and CDR2 is SAAADI. The CDR3 contains 16 residues. CDR3 sequence (DNA): TGCGCCAGCAGAGATACAGGGATCTCTGGGGCCAACGTCCTGACTTTC. As protein: CASRDTGISGANVLTF.

The V call is TRBV6-6, the J call TRBJ2-3, with 8 bases matching TRBD2. The CDR3 is made up of 15 amino acids. V trimming: 6 bases; J trimming: 3 bases; junction bases outside the gene matches: 8. Germline-derived CDR1 and CDR2 are MNHNY and SVGAGI (reference sequence). The DNA of the CDR3 is TGTGCCAGCAGCCGTCCCGGGACTAGGACAGATACGCAGTATTTT. Translating gives CASSRPGTRTDTQYF.

The genes are TRBV9 and TRBJ1-5; 7 bases are a match to TRBD1. The length of the CDR3 is 16 residues. J was trimmed by 9 bases and V by 0 bases; bases with no gene match: 12. Germline loops: CDR1 SGDLS, CDR2 YYNGEE. The DNA for the CDR3 is TGTGCCAGCAGCGTAGGTGGGGGGACAGCAGAGGGGCCCCAGCATTTT. The encoded protein is CASSVGGGTAEGPQHF.

The J gene is TRBJ2-4, the V gene TRBV28, with 9 positions matching TRBD1. Germline-derived CDR1 and CDR2 are MDHEN and SYDVKM. This CDR3 contains 16 residues. The J segment lost 4 bases and the V segment lost 6 bases, leaving 10 bases of the junction unmatched. The CDR3 sequence is CASSTPGTGKKNIQYF. The CDR3 region has the DNA TGTGCCAGCAGCACGCCCGGGACAGGGAAGAAAAACATTCAGTACTTC.

The chain recombines TRBV28 with TRBJ2-5; TRBD2 is a possible D gene (6 bases). The CDR3 extends over 14 amino acids. Between the trimmed V and J ends, which lost 6 bases and 5 bases, there was a span of 16 bases. Germline V gene lookup returns CDR1 MDHEN and CDR2 SYDVKM. The CDR3 nucleotides are TGTGCCAGCAGCCTGGGGGGAGTGGGTGAGACCCAGTACTTC. Encoded protein: CASSLGGVGETQYF.